The next 20 T cell receptor beta chains were all read from a single sample in a study of PD-L1 blockade in urothelial cancer. Clones were read by immunoSEQ multiplex PCR, and TCRdb kept only the in-frame ones, dropping some. The repertoire holds about 45,000 clones, approximately 78% seen once, with 13% in the top ten. Time point meaning: peripheral blood 6 weeks after treatment start. Sequenced material: PBMCs, taken around atezolizumab (anti-PD-L1) treatment. These receptors were obtained from a man between 60 and 70 years old with urothelial cancer.

This rearrangement joins TRBV27 to TRBJ2-1; TRBD2 matches at 9 bases. J gave up 5 bases and V 8 bases, and 13 bases lay outside the gene matches. The CDR3 loop spans 16 amino acids. Per germline, CDR1 MNHEY and CDR2 SMNVEV (reference sequence). The CDR3 bases are TGTGCCAGCGGGACCTTAGCGGGACTAGCCCACAATGAGCAGTTCTTC. Its protein is CASGTLAGLAHNEQFF.

The J gene is TRBJ2-7, the V gene TRBV29-1, with a weak D call TRBD2 (5 bases). The CDR3 is made up of 13 amino acids. Germline CDR1 SQVTM, CDR2 ANQGSEA. With 5 bases removed from V and 0 bases from J, the gap between germline ends came to 11 bases. The DNA for the CDR3 is TGCAGCGTTCAGGACGGGAACTCCTACGAGCAGTACTTC. Translating gives CSVQDGNSYEQYF.

This rearrangement joins TRBV29-1 to TRBJ2-7; 10 bases map to TRBD2. The germline CDR1 and CDR2 sequences are SQVTM and ANQGSEA. V lost 2 bases to trimming and J lost 2 bases; unmatched junction nucleotides: 3. This CDR3 comprises 14 residues. The DNA for the CDR3 is TGCAGCGTTGAACAAGCGGGGGGGCCCTACGAGCAGTACTTC. Translated: CSVEQAGGPYEQYF.

V gene TRBV11-2 combines with J gene TRBJ2-1; the match to TRBD2 covers 15 bases. Germline CDR1 reads SGHAT; CDR2 reads FQNNGV. This CDR3 spans 18 amino acids. Unmatched junction bases numbered 12, after V lost 5 bases and J lost 7 bases. The chain's CDR3 is CASSHIRTSGGARNEQFF. The DNA of the CDR3 is TGTGCCAGCAGCCACATTCGGACTAGCGGGGGGGCGAGAAATGAGCAGTTCTTC.

The chain recombines TRBV27 with TRBJ2-7; a possible D gene is TRBD2 (6 bases). This CDR3 spans 13 amino acids. The V gene's germline CDR1 is MNHEY and CDR2 SMNVEV (reference sequence). V gave up 6 bases and J gave up 3 bases, with 12 bases separating them. CDR3 nucleotide sequence: TGTGCCAGCAGCCCGGGACTTAGCTACGAGCAGTACTTC. Its protein product is CASSPGLSYEQYF.

The chain carries TRBV6-5 and TRBJ2-1; the D gene is possibly TRBD1 (5 bases). Germline CDR1 MNHEY, CDR2 SVGAGI. Trimming took 6 bases from V and 3 from J, leaving 9 bases between them. CDR3 length equals 13 residues. DNA for the CDR3: TGTGCCAGCAGGCTGGACAACTACAATGAGCAGTTCTTC. This translates into CASRLDNYNEQFF.

The chain has TRBV28 and TRBJ2-1; the match to TRBD1 covers 9 bases. The CDR3 runs 13 residues. The J segment lost 5 bases and the V segment lost 11 bases, leaving 7 bases of the junction unmatched. Germline CDR1 MDHEN, CDR2 SYDVKM. CDR3 nucleotides: TGTGCCTCCAACAGGGGGCGCGACAATGAGCAGTTCTTC. Its protein is CASNRGRDNEQFF.

The rearrangement uses TRBV7-8 and TRBJ1-1; unclear D gene. Between the trimmed V and J ends, which lost 4 bases and 1 base, there was a span of 7 bases. Per the germline V gene, CDR1 is SGHVS and CDR2 is FQNEAQ. The CDR3 sequence is 13 residues long. DNA for the CDR3: TGTGCCAGCAGCTACAACAGGAACACTGAAGCTTTCTTT. It yields the protein CASSYNRNTEAFF.

The rearrangement uses TRBV2 and TRBJ1-1; D perhaps matches TRBD1 (5 bases). Trimming took 0 bases from V and 6 from J, leaving 14 bases between them. CDR1 SNHLY and CDR2 FYNNEI come from the germline V gene. CDR3 size: 15 residues. In DNA, the CDR3 is TGTGCCAGCAGTGAAGCGGGAGGGGTTGGGGCTGAAGCTTTCTTT. Protein sequence: CASSEAGGVGAEAFF.

The chain uses TRBV18 and TRBJ1-2, with 9 nucleotides matching TRBD1. CDR1 is KGHSH and CDR2 is LQKENI in the germline V gene. The CDR3 totals 18 residues. V was clipped by 1 base and J by 0 bases; unmatched bases: 9. The CDR3: CASSPLGTGSNPNYGYTF. CDR3 DNA sequence: TGTGCCAGCTCACCACTCGGGACAGGGTCAAATCCTAACTATGGCTACACCTTC.

This chain connects TRBV10-1 to TRBJ2-5; D is uncertain. The germline V gene encodes CDR1 WNHNN and CDR2 SYGVQD (reference sequence). This CDR3 is built from 14 residues. The V gene lost 3 bases and the J gene lost 7 bases, with 15 bases spanning the gap. The CDR3 spells CASSDSYDLGTQYF. The CDR3 bases are TGCGCCAGCAGTGACTCTTACGATCTCGGGACCCAGTACTTC.

This chain links TRBV6-1 with TRBJ1-2; 8 bases align to TRBD1. Germline V lookup: CDR1 MNHNS, CDR2 SASEGT. There are 13 residues in the CDR3. Trimming at V came to 3 bases and at J to 3 bases, leaving 0 bases not matched to a gene. DNA for the CDR3: TGTGCCAGCAGTGAGACAGGGGACTATGGCTACACCTTC. Translating gives CASSETGDYGYTF.

The chain recombines TRBV7-9 with TRBJ1-2; no clear D gene. Per germline, CDR1 SEHNR and CDR2 FQNEAQ (reference sequence). The CDR3 is 15 residues long. Trimming stripped 0 bases from V and 0 bases from J, with 8 bases between. The CDR3, as DNA: TGTGCCAGCAGCTTAGCGGAGGGAGCTAACTATGGCTACACCTTC. Its translation is CASSLAEGANYGYTF.

This clone has more than one count but fewer than ten. The chain links TRBV5-4 to TRBJ2-2, with D possibly matching TRBD1 (7 bases). CDR1 is SGHNT and CDR2 is YYREEE in the germline V gene (reference sequence). The ends were cut back, 4 bases at V and 6 bases at J, with 22 bases in the middle. The CDR3 covers 17 residues. CDR3 bases: TGTGCCAGCAGCGAAACAAGCCGACAGGGAGGCCCCGGGGAGCTGTTTTTT. Translating gives CASSETSRQGGPGELFF.

This CDR3 is CASSKGRETFTDTQYF. The DNA of the CDR3 is TGTGCCAGCAGCAAAGGACGGGAGACCTTCACAGATACGCAGTATTTT. The chain combines TRBV7-9 with TRBJ2-3, with a possible D match to TRBD2 (6 bases). CDR3 length: 16 residues. CDR1 and CDR2 (germline): SEHNR, FQNEAQ (reference sequence). Trimming took 5 bases from V and 2 from J, leaving 17 bases between them.

J is TRBJ2-2 and V is TRBV6-1, with D possibly matching TRBD2 (5 bases). Germline CDR1 and CDR2: MNHNS and SASEGT. CDR3 length: 13 residues. The V gene lost 7 bases and the J gene lost 6 bases, with 12 bases spanning the gap. CDR3 loop: CASTSGVAGELFF. The CDR3 DNA is TGTGCCAGCACGAGCGGTGTAGCCGGGGAGCTGTTTTTT.

The chain recombines TRBV28 with TRBJ2-6; weak D call: TRBD1 (6 bases). The CDR3 runs 15 residues. Germline V gene lookup returns CDR1 MDHEN and CDR2 SYDVKM. Trimming shortened V by 5 bases and J by 1 base, and 9 bases separated the two germline ends. CDR3 loop: CASSQTGSGANVLTF. The CDR3 nucleotides are TGTGCCAGCAGTCAAACAGGGTCTGGGGCCAACGTCCTGACTTTC. Using reference TRBV28 and TRBJ2-6 for the parts outside the CDR3, the full variable domain is DVKVTQSSRYLVKRTGEKVFLECVQDMDHENMFWYRQDPGLGLRLIYFSYDVKMKEKGDIPEGYSVSREKKERFSLILESASTNQTSMYLCASSQTGSGANVLTFGAGSRLTVL.

The chain joins TRBV10-1 to TRBJ1-6; weak D call: TRBD1 (6 bases). The germline V and J ends were trimmed by 8 bases and 10 bases, with 18 bases remaining between them. The CDR3 is made up of 14 amino acids. CDR1 and CDR2 from the germline V gene are WNHNN and SYGVQD (reference sequence). The DNA of the CDR3 is TGCGCCAGCGCGGACAGTCTCCCTGGGTCACCCCTCCACTTT. Translating gives CASADSLPGSPLHF.

This chain joins TRBV5-1 and TRBJ2-2; D is possibly TRBD2 (6 bases). Germline V lookup: CDR1 SGHRS, CDR2 YFSETQ. Trimming took 0 bases from V and 0 from J, leaving 15 bases between them. There are 18 residues in the CDR3. The CDR3 sequence is CASSLGLGGAPNTGELFF. The CDR3 nucleotides read TGCGCCAGCAGCTTGGGGCTAGGCGGGGCCCCGAACACCGGGGAGCTGTTTTTT.

The chain carries TRBV4-1 and TRBJ1-1; D gene uncertain. With 6 bases removed from V and 3 bases from J, the gap between germline ends came to 5 bases. This CDR3 comprises 11 residues. Germline CDR1 MGHRA, CDR2 YSYEKL. The CDR3 DNA is TGCGCCAGCAGGCGCGACACTGAAGCTTTCTTT. Translation: CASRRDTEAFF.